These T cell receptor beta chains were read from a single sample in a study of response to subunit inactivated influenza vaccine. Via MiXCR, TCRdb re-called the RT-PCR reads, giving one row per CDR3 protein. The sample consists of hundreds of thousands of distinct CDR3 sequences, about 15% of them appearing once. Sequenced here: PBMCs from blood, sampled 14 to 15 days before vaccination. The receptors originated from a man between 45 and 60 years old who received an inactivated influenza vaccine. CDR3s include the opening cysteine and the closing phenylalanine or tryptophan. The order of the fields is CDR3 DNA, CDR3 protein, J gene, D gene, clone size, V gene. D genes are given only for firm matches. Clone size is stated in some rows and not others, as once, few, many or a class when expanded.

TGTGCCAGCAGACCCAAGGCCGGGACAGGGTCCTACAATGAGCAGTTCTTC	CASRPKAGTGSYNEQFF	TRBJ2-1	TRBD1	many	TRBV6-2/TRBV6-3
TGCGCCAGCAGCTTAAAACTAGCGGTGACCTACAATGAGCAGTTCTTC	CASSLKLAVTYNEQFF	TRBJ2-1	TRBD2	-	TRBV5-1
TGCGCCAGCACCGTGTCGAGGGGCTCGGGCGGGGAGCTGTTTTTT	CASTVSRGSGGELFF	TRBJ2-2	-	many	TRBV4-1
TGCAGTGCTACCACCTTTCGAGAGGGCTCTGGGGCCAACGTCCTGACTTTC	CSATTFREGSGANVLTF	TRBJ2-6	-	-	TRBV20-1
TGTGCCAGCTGCTGGACTAGCGGGAACACCGGGGAGCTGTTTTTT	CASCWTSGNTGELFF	TRBJ2-2	TRBD2	-	TRBV2
TGTGCCATCAGCGAGACTAGCGGAAGGACAGATACGCAGTATTTT	CAISETSGRTDTQYF	TRBJ2-3	TRBD2	-	TRBV10-3
TGTGCCAGCAGAGTAGGACAGGGGGTTATGAACACTGAAGCTTTCTTT	CASRVGQGVMNTEAFF	TRBJ1-1	TRBD1	-	TRBV7-8
TGTGCCAGCTCAGAAGACATCCAAGAGACCCAGTACTTC	CASSEDIQETQYF	TRBJ2-5	-	-	TRBV18
TGTGCCAGCAGCTTAACCAGCGGGGGGGCCCCTACGCAGTATTTT	CASSLTSGGAPTQYF	TRBJ2-3	TRBD2	-	TRBV7-9
TGTGCCAGCAGTTGGGACAGGGTCTCCAAAAACATTCAGTACTTC	CASSWDRVSKNIQYF	TRBJ2-4	TRBD1	few	TRBV6-2/TRBV6-3
TGTGCCAGCACCAACTACGACTTCAGCGAGCAGTACTTC	CASTNYDFSEQYF	TRBJ2-7	-	-	TRBV12-3/TRBV12-4
TGTGCCAGCAGTTTAACCAAGGGGGGGACCCAGTACTTC	CASSLTKGGTQYF	TRBJ2-5	-	few	TRBV27
TGTGCCAGCACGGTCAGACAGGGGGTCTATGGCTACACCTTC	CASTVRQGVYGYTF	TRBJ1-2	TRBD1	many	TRBV6-1
TGTGCCAGCAGCCAAACAAGAAACTATGGCTACACCTTC	CASSQTRNYGYTF	TRBJ1-2	-	few	TRBV5-6
TGCGCCAGCAGCCCCATGAGCGGGGCGTCCTACGAGCAGTACTTC	CASSPMSGASYEQYF	TRBJ2-7	TRBD2	few	TRBV4-3
TGTGCCAGCAGCACAATGGACAGAAACTATGGCTACACCTTC	CASSTMDRNYGYTF	TRBJ1-2	-	few	TRBV3-1
TGCAGTGCTAGAGATTTCGCCCAGGATCAGCCCCAGCATTTT	CSARDFAQDQPQHF	TRBJ1-5	-	few	TRBV20-1